The 29 T cell receptor beta chains below all came from one sample that was sequenced in a study of cytomegalovirus exposure and HLA in healthy donors. The PCR contained 60 Vbeta and 13 Jbeta primers. Measured with immunoSEQ multiplex PCR; TCRdb has only the in-frame clones, and not every one. The top ten clones hold about a tenth of a sample with a few hundred thousand clones, around 83% of them seen once. Source material: PBMCs. All receptors come from a woman aged 45-65 years in good health and CMV-seropositive.

This clone was counted a few times. The V call is TRBV6-1, the J call TRBJ1-1; D is perhaps TRBD1 (5 bases). The CDR3 is 14 residues long. Germline CDR1 and CDR2: MNHNS and SASEGT. Trimming pared 7 bases from V and 4 bases from J, leaving 16 bases between. The CDR3 spells CASTQRGGATEAFF. CDR3 coding DNA: TGTGCCAGCACCCAAAGGGGAGGGGCCACTGAAGCTTTCTTT.

The rearrangement joins TRBV6-1 to TRBJ1-3; D uncertain. The germline gives CDR1 MNHNS, CDR2 SASEGT. The ends were cut back, 0 bases at V and 2 bases at J, with 8 bases in the middle. The CDR3 runs to 15 residues. The CDR3 is CASSEAAGTGNTIYF. The CDR3 coding sequence is TGTGCCAGCAGTGAAGCCGCAGGAACTGGAAACACCATATATTTT.

A single count supports this clone. This chain connects TRBV4-2 to TRBJ1-3, with 8 bases matching TRBD1. The CDR3 is 16 residues long. V trimming: 1 base; J trimming: 8 bases; junction bases outside the gene matches: 10. The germline CDR1 and CDR2 sequences are LGHNA and YNFKEQ. The CDR3 loop is CASSQGTGLEGYTIYF. The DNA for the CDR3 is TGTGCCAGCAGCCAAGGGACAGGGCTTGAAGGTTACACCATATATTTT.

The V and J genes are TRBV18 and TRBJ2-7, with 12 bases matching TRBD1. Germline V gene sequence: CDR1 KGHSH, CDR2 LQKENI. CDR3 length: 15 amino acids. J was trimmed by 5 bases and V by 0 bases; bases with no gene match: 2. CDR3 protein: CASSPPGTGGDEQYF. CDR3 nucleotides: TGTGCCAGCTCACCACCCGGGACAGGGGGCGACGAGCAGTACTTC.

This clone was detected only a few times. This chain joins TRBV6-1 and TRBJ1-1; D unclear. Per germline, CDR1 MNHNS and CDR2 SASEGT. Trimming removed 8 bases from V and 1 base from J, with 8 bases in between. This CDR3 region has 12 residues. CDR3 DNA: TGTGCCAGCTACCGGTGGAACACTGAAGCTTTCTTT. It codes for CASYRWNTEAFF.

This clone appeared a single time. The chain employs TRBV28 and TRBJ2-4; possible D gene TRBD2, 6 bases. The CDR3 spans 14 residues. Germline CDR1 reads MDHEN; CDR2 reads SYDVKM. V lost 3 bases, J lost 3 bases, and 9 bases lay in between. This CDR3 is CASSFATSKNIQYF. CDR3 DNA: TGTGCCAGCAGTTTCGCGACTAGCAAAAACATTCAGTACTTC.

The chain combines TRBV5-1 with TRBJ1-2; 7 nucleotides match TRBD1. The CDR3 has 14 amino acids. The trim removed 4 bases at V and 5 bases at J, leaving 8 bases unmatched. Germline CDR1 SGHRS, CDR2 YFSETQ. The CDR3 nucleotides are TGCGCCAGCAGCCCGGCCGGGACAGAATATGGCTACACCTTC. Its protein product is CASSPAGTEYGYTF.

J is TRBJ2-5 and V is TRBV28; TRBD1 agrees at 7 bases. Germline V gene lookup returns CDR1 MDHEN and CDR2 SYDVKM. The CDR3 length is 14 residues. The trim removed 2 bases at V and 5 bases at J, leaving 5 bases unmatched. This CDR3 is CASSLGDSPETQYF. Here the CDR3 DNA reads TGTGCCAGCAGTTTAGGGGACAGTCCTGAGACCCAGTACTTC. Full variable domain (remainder filled in from reference TRBV28 and TRBJ2-5): DVKVTQSSRYLVKRTGEKVFLECVQDMDHENMFWYRQDPGLGLRLIYFSYDVKMKEKGDIPEGYSVSREKKERFSLILESASTNQTSMYLCASSLGDSPETQYFGPGTRLLVL.

The V call is TRBV6-1, the J call TRBJ2-1; D not resolved. Trimming removed 5 bases at V and 6 bases at J, with 17 bases between. This CDR3 is 15 amino acids long. The germline V gene encodes CDR1 MNHNS and CDR2 SASEGT. CDR3 nucleotide sequence: TGTGCCAGCAGTAGCTTAAATAAAGCTGGCAATGAGCAGTTCTTC. Protein product: CASSSLNKAGNEQFF.

The chain has TRBV30 and TRBJ2-5, with D perhaps TRBD1 (6 bases). V gave up 1 base and J gave up 5 bases, with 14 bases separating them. This CDR3 has 14 amino acids. The germline V gene encodes CDR1 GTSNPN and CDR2 SVGIG (reference sequence). Here the CDR3 reads CAWSEGQGLETQYF. In nucleotides, the CDR3 is TGTGCCTGGAGTGAAGGGCAGGGGCTTGAGACCCAGTACTTC. The full variable domain, rest sourced from reference TRBV30 and TRBJ2-5, is SQTIHQWPATLVQPVGSPLSLECTVEGTSNPNLYWYRQAAGRGLQLLFYSVGIGQISSEVPQNLSASRPQDRQFILSSKKLLLSDSGFYLCAWSEGQGLETQYFGPGTRLLVL.

This chain links TRBV7-2 with TRBJ2-7, with TRBD1 as a possible D gene (6 bases). This CDR3 is 16 amino acids long. V gave up 5 bases and J gave up 0 bases, with 17 bases separating them. CDR1 SGHTA and CDR2 FQGNSA come from the germline V gene. The CDR3 DNA reads as TGTGCCAGCAGCAACCCCAGGGGCGGATACTCCTACGAGCAGTACTTC. Translated: CASSNPRGGYSYEQYF.

The V gene is TRBV11-3, the J gene TRBJ2-3; a possible D gene is TRBD2 (6 bases). The length of the CDR3 is 14 residues. Trimming removed 5 bases from V and 4 bases from J, with 13 bases in between. CDR1 and CDR2 (germline): SGHNT, YENEEA. The CDR3 here is CASSPGRRADTQYF. In nucleotides, the CDR3 is TGTGCCAGCAGCCCGGGACGGAGGGCAGATACGCAGTATTTT.

The chain recombines TRBV28 with TRBJ2-3, with a possible D match to TRBD1 (6 bases). Trimming stripped 6 bases from V and 0 bases from J, with 16 bases between. The CDR3 extends over 16 amino acids. Germline assignment: CDR1 MDHEN and CDR2 SYDVKM. The CDR3 is CASSQGTSSSTDTQYF. As DNA, the CDR3 is TGTGCCAGCAGCCAGGGGACGTCGTCTAGCACAGATACGCAGTATTTT.

The rearrangement uses TRBV19 and TRBJ1-2; 10 nucleotides match TRBD1. CDR1 and CDR2 from the germline V gene are LNHDA and SQIVND (reference sequence). Losses at the gene ends were 1 base for V and 8 bases for J; bases not matched to a gene: 7. The length of the CDR3 is 15 residues. CDR3 sequence reads: CASSIGPGTGAGYTF. DNA for the CDR3: TGTGCCAGTAGTATAGGTCCCGGGACAGGGGCCGGCTACACCTTC.

The chain uses TRBV6-4 and TRBJ2-7, with D perhaps matching TRBD2 (7 bases). The length of the CDR3 is 15 residues. The V end was cut by 8 bases, the J end by 1 base, with 18 bases between. Germline V gives CDR1 MRHNA, CDR2 SNTAGT. The CDR3 protein is CASGRGRGRSYEQYF. In DNA, the CDR3 is TGTGCCAGCGGGCGGGGGAGGGGGAGATCCTACGAGCAGTACTTC.

This chain joins TRBV28 and TRBJ1-2, with TRBD1 matching over 8 bases. With 10 bases clipped from V and 3 bases from J, the junction kept 4 bases outside the gene matches. Looked up from germline, CDR1 is MDHEN and CDR2 is SYDVKM. There are 12 residues in the CDR3. Here the CDR3 reads CATDRDDYGYTF. The CDR3 coding sequence is TGTGCCACGGACAGGGATGACTATGGCTACACCTTC.

This rearrangement joins TRBV6-5 to TRBJ1-3; unclear D gene. V was shortened by 4 bases and J by 8 bases, with 15 bases between the two germline ends. From germline, CDR1 is MNHEY and CDR2 SVGAGI. The CDR3 is made up of 14 amino acids. CDR3 region: CASSSQTDGDTIYF. CDR3 sequence (DNA): TGTGCCAGCAGTTCCCAGACCGACGGGGACACCATATATTTT.

This clone was seen once. V usage is TRBV7-2 and J usage is TRBJ2-5; 8 positions match TRBD2. Per the germline V gene, CDR1 is SGHTA and CDR2 is FQGNSA. Losses at the gene ends were 7 bases for V and 5 bases for J; bases not matched to a gene: 9. This CDR3 comprises 14 residues. CDR3 protein: CASNPGGVGETQYF. The CDR3 DNA reads TGTGCCAGCAACCCCGGGGGGGTTGGGGAGACCCAGTACTTC.

The chain has TRBV5-1 and TRBJ2-7; the match to TRBD2 covers 14 bases. CDR3 length: 17 amino acids. Germline loops: CDR1 SGHRS, CDR2 YFSETQ. J gave up 0 bases and V 8 bases, and 10 bases lay outside the gene matches. The CDR3 loop reads CASGWTSGGLSSYEQYF. The CDR3 DNA follows: TGCGCCAGTGGGTGGACTAGCGGGGGGTTGAGCTCCTACGAGCAGTACTTC.

The CDR3 nucleotides read TGTGCCAGCAGGGCAGGGCAGAATCAGCCCCAGCATTTT. Its translation: CASRAGQNQPQHF. The chain is built from TRBV2 and TRBJ1-5; tentatively, D is TRBD1 (5 bases). Trimming removed 6 bases at V and 4 bases at J, with 10 bases between. CDR3 size: 13 residues. The germline gives CDR1 SNHLY, CDR2 FYNNEI.

This clone was seen once. The V call is TRBV19, the J call TRBJ2-7; 7 bases line up with TRBD1. The J segment lost 1 base and the V segment lost 5 bases, leaving 8 bases of the junction unmatched. Looked up from germline, CDR1 is LNHDA and CDR2 is SQIVND (reference sequence). The CDR3 contains 15 residues. Here the CDR3 DNA reads TGTGCCAGTAGTTGGACAGGCCCACTTTCCTACGAGCAGTACTTC. Its protein product is CASSWTGPLSYEQYF.

J is TRBJ1-1 and V is TRBV2; D is perhaps TRBD1 (6 bases). V was clipped by 6 bases and J by 7 bases, with 15 bases between them. This CDR3 region has 13 residues. Germline loops: CDR1 SNHLY, CDR2 FYNNEI. The CDR3 here is CASRLGGTGEAFF. The CDR3 DNA reads TGTGCCAGCAGGTTAGGGGGAACAGGTGAAGCTTTCTTT. Drawing the rest from reference TRBV2 and TRBJ1-1, the complete variable domain is EPEVTQTPSHQVTQMGQEVILRCVPISNHLYFYWYRQILGQKVEFLVSFYNNEISEKSEIFDDQFSVERPDGSNFTLKIRSTKLEDSAMYFCASRLGGTGEAFFGQGTRLTVV.

The chain has TRBV5-1 and TRBJ2-7; no clear D. V shed 3 bases and J shed 4 bases, with 17 bases lying between them. In germline, CDR1 is SGHRS, CDR2 YFSETQ. This CDR3 spans 15 amino acids. Written as DNA, the CDR3 is TGCGCCAGCAGCTACGCACGAGGCACCTTTTACGAGCAGTACTTC. This sequence encodes CASSYARGTFYEQYF.

V is TRBV5-6 and J is TRBJ2-5; 7 bases agree with TRBD2. The V segment lost 3 bases and the J segment 5 bases; nucleotides outside the gene matches: 1. Germline V gene sequence: CDR1 SGHDT, CDR2 YYEEEE. The CDR3 contains 12 residues. The CDR3 loop is CASSWGGETQYF. The CDR3 coding sequence is TGTGCCAGCAGCTGGGGAGGGGAGACCCAGTACTTC.

This clone appeared a single time. This chain uses TRBV12-5 with TRBJ2-1; 10 bases are a match to TRBD1. Germline values: CDR1 LGHNT, CDR2 FRNRAP. V shed 4 bases and J 3 bases; nucleotides not matched to a gene: 0. The CDR3 contains 14 residues. The CDR3 reads CASGWDRGYNEQFF. DNA of the CDR3: TGTGCTAGTGGTTGGGACAGGGGCTACAATGAGCAGTTCTTC.

V gene TRBV19 combines with J gene TRBJ1-1; perhaps TRBD1 as D (6 bases). Germline V CDR1 and CDR2: LNHDA, SQIVND (reference sequence). This CDR3 has 13 residues. V dropped 5 bases and J dropped 2 bases, with 9 bases sitting between them. CDR3 sequence: CASSSQGNTEAFF. The CDR3 DNA reads as TGTGCCAGTAGTTCACAGGGAAACACTGAAGCTTTCTTT.

The rearrangement joins TRBV18 to TRBJ2-1; 14 bases agree with TRBD2. The germline gives CDR1 KGHSH, CDR2 LQKENI. The CDR3 has 18 residues. Trimming at V came to 3 bases and at J to 0 bases, leaving 4 bases not matched to a gene. The CDR3 DNA sequence: TGTGCCAGCTCACCGGGACTAGCGGGGGCGAGCTCCTACAATGAGCAGTTCTTC. Translation gives CASSPGLAGASSYNEQFF.

V usage is TRBV7-8 and J usage is TRBJ2-3, with TRBD2 matching over 11 bases. Trimming at V came to 1 base and at J to 6 bases, leaving 15 bases not matched to a gene. The CDR3 runs to 19 residues. Germline V CDR1 and CDR2: SGHVS, FQNEAQ. The CDR3 DNA is TGTGCCAGCAGCTTAGATTTTATAGGAAGACTAGCGGGGAGGGATACGCAGTATTTT. It specifies CASSLDFIGRLAGRDTQYF.

This chain uses TRBV30 with TRBJ1-4; no definite D call. V dropped 2 bases and J dropped 5 bases, with 9 bases sitting between them. CDR1 is GTSNPN and CDR2 is SVGIG in the germline V gene (reference sequence). This CDR3 is built from 13 residues. In nucleotides, the CDR3 is TGTGCCTGGAGTCCGTTAGTAAATGAAAAACTGTTTTTT. Its translation: CAWSPLVNEKLFF. The full variable domain, its missing parts supplied by reference TRBV30 and TRBJ1-4, is SQTIHQWPATLVQPVGSPLSLECTVEGTSNPNLYWYRQAAGRGLQLLFYSVGIGQISSEVPQNLSASRPQDRQFILSSKKLLLSDSGFYLCAWSPLVNEKLFFGSGTQLSVL.